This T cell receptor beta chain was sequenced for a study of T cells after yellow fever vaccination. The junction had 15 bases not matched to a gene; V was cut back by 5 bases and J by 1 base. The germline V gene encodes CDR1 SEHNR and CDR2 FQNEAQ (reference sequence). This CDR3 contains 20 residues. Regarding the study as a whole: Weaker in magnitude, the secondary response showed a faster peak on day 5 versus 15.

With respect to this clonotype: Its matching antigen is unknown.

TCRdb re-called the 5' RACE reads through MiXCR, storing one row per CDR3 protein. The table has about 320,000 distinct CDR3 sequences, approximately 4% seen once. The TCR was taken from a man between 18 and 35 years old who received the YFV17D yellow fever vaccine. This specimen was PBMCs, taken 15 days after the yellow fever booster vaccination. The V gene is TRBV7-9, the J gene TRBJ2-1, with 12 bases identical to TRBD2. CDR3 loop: CASSPSLAGGPIRSYNEQFF. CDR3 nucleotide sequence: TGTGCCAGCAGCCCTTCCCTAGCGGGGGGGCCTATTAGATCCTACAATGAGCAGTTCTTC.